These 8 T cell receptor beta chains were all obtained from the same sample, sequenced in a study of T cells expressing NK-cell markers. From its re-call of the 5' RACE reads, TCRdb lists each CDR3 protein once, without DNA. This repertoire includes roughly 420,000 distinct CDR3 sequences. The sequenced sample consisted of blood T cells: a sorted CD56 or NKG2C T cell subset, CD4+ or CD8+ T cells, or bulk PBMC T cells (not recorded which). The receptors were sampled from a woman between 18 and 69 years old in good health.

The rearrangement joins TRBV25-1 to TRBJ1-4; the D call of TRBD1 rests on TCRdb alone, since no DNA is present to check it. The CDR3 sequence is 15 residues long. CDR1 MGHDK and CDR2 SYGVNS come from the germline V gene. This CDR3 reads CASNLDSATNEKLFF.

The chain carries TRBV6-1 and TRBJ2-2; TCRdb designates TRBD2, a call that cannot be tested without DNA. Germline CDR1 and CDR2: MNHNS and SASEGT. The CDR3 extends over 16 amino acids. The CDR3 sequence is CASRSGLATNTGELFF.

This chain links TRBV6-2 or TRBV6-3 with TRBJ2-1; as DNA is missing, the TRBD2 call by TCRdb cannot be tested. The CDR3 is 16 residues long. Germline lookup yields CDR1 MNHEY and CDR2 SVGEGT. CDR3 sequence: CASSWVTSGLYNEQFF.

The J gene is TRBJ1-5, the V gene TRBV4-2; the D call of TRBD1 rests on TCRdb alone, since no DNA is present to check it. Germline CDR1 and CDR2: LGHNA and YNFKEQ. The CDR3 has 17 residues. CDR3 sequence: CASSQVTGTGISQPQHF.

The chain has TRBV10-1 and TRBJ2-2. The germline CDR1 and CDR2 sequences are WNHNN and SYGVQD (reference sequence). This CDR3 comprises 14 residues. The CDR3 region is CASSGHLNTGELFF.

The rearrangement joins TRBV6-5 to TRBJ2-5. CDR3 length: 11 amino acids. Germline-derived CDR1 and CDR2 are MNHEY and SVGAGI. The CDR3 reads CASGIKETQYF.

This chain uses TRBV7-7 with TRBJ1-1; TCRdb's D call, TRBD1, is unchecked because there is no DNA. The CDR3 extends over 13 amino acids. Germline CDR1 and CDR2: SSHAT and FNYEAQ (reference sequence). CDR3 region: CASSREGGTEAFF.

The chain employs TRBV9 and TRBJ2-3; the D gene TCRdb calls, TRBD1, cannot be checked with no DNA. There are 15 residues in the CDR3. CDR1 and CDR2 (germline): SGDLS, YYNGEE. The CDR3 is CASSVTGGRRDTQYF.